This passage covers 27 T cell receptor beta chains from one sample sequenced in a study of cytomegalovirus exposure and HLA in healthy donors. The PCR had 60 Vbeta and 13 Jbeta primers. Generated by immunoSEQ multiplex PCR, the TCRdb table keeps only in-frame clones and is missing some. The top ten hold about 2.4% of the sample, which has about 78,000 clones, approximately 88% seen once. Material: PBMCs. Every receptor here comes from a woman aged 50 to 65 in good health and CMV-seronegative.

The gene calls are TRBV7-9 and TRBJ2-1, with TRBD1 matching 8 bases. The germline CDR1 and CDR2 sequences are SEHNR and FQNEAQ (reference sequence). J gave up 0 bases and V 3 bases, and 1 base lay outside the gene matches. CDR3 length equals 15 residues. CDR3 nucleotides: TGTGCCAGCAGCTTCGACAGGGGCTCCTACAATGAGCAGTTCTTC. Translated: CASSFDRGSYNEQFF.

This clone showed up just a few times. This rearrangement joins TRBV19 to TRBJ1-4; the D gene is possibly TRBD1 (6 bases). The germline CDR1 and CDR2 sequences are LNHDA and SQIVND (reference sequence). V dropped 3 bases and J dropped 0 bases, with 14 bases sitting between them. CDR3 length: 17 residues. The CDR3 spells CASSMEDRQPTNEKLFF. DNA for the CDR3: TGTGCCAGTAGTATGGAGGACAGACAACCAACTAATGAAAAACTGTTTTTT.

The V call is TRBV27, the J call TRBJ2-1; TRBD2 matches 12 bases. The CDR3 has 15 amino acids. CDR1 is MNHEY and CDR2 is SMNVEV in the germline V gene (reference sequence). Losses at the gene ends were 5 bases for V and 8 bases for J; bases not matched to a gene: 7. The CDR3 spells CASSVSSGGAYEQFF. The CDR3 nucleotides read TGTGCCAGCAGTGTCTCTAGCGGGGGGGCTTATGAGCAGTTCTTC.

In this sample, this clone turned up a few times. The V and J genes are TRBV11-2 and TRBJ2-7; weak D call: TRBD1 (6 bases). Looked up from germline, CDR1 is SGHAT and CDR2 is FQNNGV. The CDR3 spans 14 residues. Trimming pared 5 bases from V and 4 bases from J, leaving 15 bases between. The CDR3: CASSAPGQAYEQYF. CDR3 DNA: TGTGCCAGCAGCGCCCCGGGACAAGCGTACGAGCAGTACTTC.

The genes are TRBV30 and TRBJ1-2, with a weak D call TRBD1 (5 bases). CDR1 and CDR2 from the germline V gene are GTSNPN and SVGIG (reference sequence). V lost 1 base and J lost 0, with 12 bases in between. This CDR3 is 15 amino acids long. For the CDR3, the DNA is TGTGCCTGGAGTGAGGGGATGAGAGCTAACTATGGCTACACCTTC. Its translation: CAWSEGMRANYGYTF. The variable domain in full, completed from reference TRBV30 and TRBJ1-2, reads SQTIHQWPATLVQPVGSPLSLECTVEGTSNPNLYWYRQAAGRGLQLLFYSVGIGQISSEVPQNLSASRPQDRQFILSSKKLLLSDSGFYLCAWSEGMRANYGYTFGSGTRLTVV.

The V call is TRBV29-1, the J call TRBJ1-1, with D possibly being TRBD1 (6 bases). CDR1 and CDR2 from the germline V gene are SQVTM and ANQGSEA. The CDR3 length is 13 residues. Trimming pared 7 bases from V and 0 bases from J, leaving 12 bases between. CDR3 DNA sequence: TGCAGCGGGTCGGGACATCTGAACACTGAAGCTTTCTTT. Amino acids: CSGSGHLNTEAFF.

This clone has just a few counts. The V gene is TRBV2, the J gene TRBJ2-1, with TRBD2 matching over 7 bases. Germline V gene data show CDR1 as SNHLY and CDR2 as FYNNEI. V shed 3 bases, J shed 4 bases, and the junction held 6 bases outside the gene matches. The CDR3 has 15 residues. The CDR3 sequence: CASSEKASGYNEQFF. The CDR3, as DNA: TGTGCCAGCAGTGAGAAGGCTAGCGGTTACAATGAGCAGTTCTTC.

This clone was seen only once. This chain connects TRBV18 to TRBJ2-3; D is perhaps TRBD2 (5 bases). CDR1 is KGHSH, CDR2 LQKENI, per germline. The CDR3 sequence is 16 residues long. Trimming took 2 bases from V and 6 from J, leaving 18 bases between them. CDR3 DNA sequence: TGTGCCAGCTCACCAATTCTAGCAGCGGCAGGTGATACGCAGTATTTT. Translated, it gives CASSPILAAAGDTQYF.

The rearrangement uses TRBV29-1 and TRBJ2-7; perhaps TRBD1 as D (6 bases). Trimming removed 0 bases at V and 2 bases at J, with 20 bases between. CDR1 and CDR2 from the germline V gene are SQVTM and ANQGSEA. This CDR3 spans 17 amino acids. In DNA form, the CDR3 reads TGCAGCGTTGAAGATCCGGCCAGGGGAACAACAGCCTACGAGCAGTACTTC. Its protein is CSVEDPARGTTAYEQYF.

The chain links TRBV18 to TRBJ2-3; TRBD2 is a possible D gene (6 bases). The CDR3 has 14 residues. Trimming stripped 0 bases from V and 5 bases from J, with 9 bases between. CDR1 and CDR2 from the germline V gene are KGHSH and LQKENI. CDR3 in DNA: TGTGCCAGCTCACCACCGACTAGTCGAGATACGCAGTATTTT. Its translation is CASSPPTSRDTQYF.

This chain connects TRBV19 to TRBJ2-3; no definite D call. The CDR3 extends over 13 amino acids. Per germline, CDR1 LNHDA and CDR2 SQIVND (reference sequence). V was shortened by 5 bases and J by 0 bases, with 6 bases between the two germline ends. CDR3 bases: TGTGCCAGTAGTGACACTAGCACAGATACGCAGTATTTT. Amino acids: CASSDTSTDTQYF.

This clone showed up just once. This CDR3 is CASSRAGFNTDTQYF. CDR3 coding DNA: TGCGCCAGCAGCCGAGCGGGATTCAACACAGATACGCAGTATTTT. This chain links TRBV4-1 with TRBJ2-3, with 7 bases fitting TRBD2. After removal of 4 bases from V and 2 bases from J, the junction contained 6 bases not matched to a gene. The CDR3 runs 15 residues. Germline CDR1 reads MGHRA; CDR2 reads YSYEKL.

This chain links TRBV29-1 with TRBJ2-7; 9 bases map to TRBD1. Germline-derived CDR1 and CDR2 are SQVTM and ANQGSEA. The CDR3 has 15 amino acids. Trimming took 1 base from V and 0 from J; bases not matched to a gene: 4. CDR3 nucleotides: TGCAGCGTTGAAGTTATGGACAGGGGCTCCTACGAGCAGTACTTC. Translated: CSVEVMDRGSYEQYF.

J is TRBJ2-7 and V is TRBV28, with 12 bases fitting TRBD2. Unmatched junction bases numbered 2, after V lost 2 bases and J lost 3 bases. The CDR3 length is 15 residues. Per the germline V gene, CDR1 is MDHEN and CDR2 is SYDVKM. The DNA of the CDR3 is TGTGCCAGCAGTTTACTAGCGGGAGGGGGCTACGAGCAGTACTTC. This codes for CASSLLAGGGYEQYF.

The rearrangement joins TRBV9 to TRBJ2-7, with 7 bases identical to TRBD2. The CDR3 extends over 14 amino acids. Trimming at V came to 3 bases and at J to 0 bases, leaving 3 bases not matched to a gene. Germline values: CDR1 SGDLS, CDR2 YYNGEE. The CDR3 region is CASSASGNSYEQYF. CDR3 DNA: TGTGCCAGCAGCGCTAGCGGAAACTCCTACGAGCAGTACTTC.

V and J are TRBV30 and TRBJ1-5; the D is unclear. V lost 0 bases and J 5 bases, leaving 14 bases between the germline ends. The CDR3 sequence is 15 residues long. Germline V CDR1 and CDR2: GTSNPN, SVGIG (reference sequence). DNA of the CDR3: TGTGCCTGGAGTGTAAAACAGCTAAGAGATCAGCCCCAGCATTTT. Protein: CAWSVKQLRDQPQHF.

The CDR3 sequence: CASSPSLGSSGANVLTF. The CDR3, as DNA: TGTGCCAGCAGCCCAAGTCTCGGGTCCTCTGGGGCCAACGTCCTGACTTTC. V is TRBV11-2 and J is TRBJ2-6, with D hard to call. The germline V gene encodes CDR1 SGHAT and CDR2 FQNNGV. The CDR3 has 17 residues. With 5 bases removed from V and 0 bases from J, the gap between germline ends came to 14 bases.

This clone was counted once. CDR3 region: CASSSFWGEVIDTEAFF. CDR3 nucleotides: TGTGCCAGCAGCTCTTTCTGGGGGGAGGTTATTGACACTGAAGCTTTCTTT. The V gene is TRBV7-6, the J gene TRBJ1-1, with a tentative D call TRBD1 (5 bases). CDR1 is SGHVS, CDR2 FNYEAQ, per germline. This CDR3 comprises 17 residues. The V gene lost 4 bases and the J gene lost 3 bases, with 21 bases spanning the gap. Full variable domain (rest looked up from reference TRBV7-6 and TRBJ1-1): GAGVSQSPRYKVTKRGQDVALRCDPISGHVSLYWYRQALGQGPEFLTYFNYEAQQDKSGLPNDRFSAERPEGSISTLTIQRTEQRDSAMYRCASSSFWGEVIDTEAFFGQGTRLTVV.

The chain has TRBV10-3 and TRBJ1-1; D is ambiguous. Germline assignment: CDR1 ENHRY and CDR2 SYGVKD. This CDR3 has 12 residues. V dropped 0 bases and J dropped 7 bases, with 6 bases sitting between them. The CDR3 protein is CAISESASEAFF. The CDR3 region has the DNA TGTGCCATCAGTGAGTCAGCTAGTGAAGCTTTCTTT.

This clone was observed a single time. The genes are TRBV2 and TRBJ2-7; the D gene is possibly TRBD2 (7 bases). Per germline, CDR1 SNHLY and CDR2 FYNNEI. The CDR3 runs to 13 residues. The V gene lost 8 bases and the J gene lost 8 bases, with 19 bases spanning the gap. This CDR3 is CASERDGGGKQYF. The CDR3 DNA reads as TGTGCCAGCGAAAGGGATGGGGGGGGCAAGCAGTACTTC. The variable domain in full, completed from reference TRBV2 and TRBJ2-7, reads EPEVTQTPSHQVTQMGQEVILRCVPISNHLYFYWYRQILGQKVEFLVSFYNNEISEKSEIFDDQFSVERPDGSNFTLKIRSTKLEDSAMYFCASERDGGGKQYFGPGTRLTVT.

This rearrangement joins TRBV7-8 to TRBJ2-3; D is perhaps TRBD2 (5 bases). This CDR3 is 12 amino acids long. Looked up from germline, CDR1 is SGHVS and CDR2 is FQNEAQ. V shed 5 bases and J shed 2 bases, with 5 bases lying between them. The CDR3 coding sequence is TGTGCCAGCAGCCGGGACACAGATACGCAGTATTTT. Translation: CASSRDTDTQYF. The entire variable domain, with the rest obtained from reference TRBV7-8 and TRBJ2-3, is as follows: GAGVSQSPRYKVAKRGQDVALRCDPISGHVSLFWYQQALGQGPEFLTYFQNEAQLDKSGLPSDRFFAERPEGSVSTLKIQRTQQEDSAVYLCASSRDTDTQYFGPGTRLTVL.

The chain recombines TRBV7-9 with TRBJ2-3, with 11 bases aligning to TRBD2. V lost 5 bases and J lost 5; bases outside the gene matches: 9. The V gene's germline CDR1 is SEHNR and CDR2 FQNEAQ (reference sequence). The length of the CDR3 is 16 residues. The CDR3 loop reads CASSPRPGLAVDTQYF. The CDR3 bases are TGTGCCAGCAGCCCTCGACCGGGACTAGCGGTAGATACGCAGTATTTT.

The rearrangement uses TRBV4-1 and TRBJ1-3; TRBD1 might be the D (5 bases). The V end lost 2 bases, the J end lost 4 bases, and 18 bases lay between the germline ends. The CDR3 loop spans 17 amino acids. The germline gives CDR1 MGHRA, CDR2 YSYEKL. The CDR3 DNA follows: TGCGCCAGCAGCCAACCGGCTGCCGGGACTAAAGGAAACACCATATATTTT. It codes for CASSQPAAGTKGNTIYF.

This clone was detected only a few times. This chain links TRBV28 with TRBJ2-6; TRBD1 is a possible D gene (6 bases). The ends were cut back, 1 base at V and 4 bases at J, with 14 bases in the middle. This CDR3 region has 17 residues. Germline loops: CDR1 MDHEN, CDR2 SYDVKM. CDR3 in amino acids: CASSLSVAGAGANVLTF. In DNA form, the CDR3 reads TGTGCCAGCAGTTTATCAGTCGCAGGGGCCGGGGCCAACGTCCTGACTTTC.

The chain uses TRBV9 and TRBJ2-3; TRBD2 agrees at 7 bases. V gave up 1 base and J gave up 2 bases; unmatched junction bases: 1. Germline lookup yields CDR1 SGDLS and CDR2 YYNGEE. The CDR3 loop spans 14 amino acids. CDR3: CASSVSGNTDTQYF. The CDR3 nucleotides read TGTGCCAGCAGCGTAAGCGGGAACACAGATACGCAGTATTTT.

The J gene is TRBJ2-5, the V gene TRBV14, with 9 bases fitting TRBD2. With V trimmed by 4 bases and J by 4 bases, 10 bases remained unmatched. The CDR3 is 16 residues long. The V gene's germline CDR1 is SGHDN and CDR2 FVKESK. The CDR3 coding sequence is TGTGCCAGCAGCCGGGACGCGGGAGGGAGGATAGAGACCCAGTACTTC. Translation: CASSRDAGGRIETQYF.

The CDR3 sequence is CASSGFVAGGNEQYF. The CDR3, as DNA: TGTGCCAGCAGTGGGTTTGTAGCGGGAGGGAACGAGCAGTACTTC. J is TRBJ2-7 and V is TRBV28, with 11 nucleotides matching TRBD2. The germline CDR1 and CDR2 sequences are MDHEN and SYDVKM. V lost 5 bases to trimming and J lost 5 bases; unmatched junction nucleotides: 8. This CDR3 has 15 amino acids.